This T cell receptor (beta chain) appears in the sequencing data of a study of preoperative IRX-2 immunotherapy in early breast cancer. The treatment: preoperative locoregional IRX-2 cytokine immunotherapy. Preoperative locoregional IRX-2 cytokine immunotherapy was tested in the phase Ib source study. The table came from immunoSEQ multiplex PCR; TCRdb's copy has only in-frame clones and leaves some out. The table lists roughly 24,000 clones, about 68% of them singletons. The CDR3 has 12 amino acids. Germline V gives CDR1 GTSNPN, CDR2 SVGIG (reference sequence). Details on this clone: Germline is not matched at one junction end, which may reflect a read error.

This clonotype was sampled from a human donor with breast cancer. The chain couples TRBV30 to TRBJ2-7; TRBD1 agrees at 11 bases. Sequenced material: lymph node tissue, taken after IRX-2 immunotherapy. CDR3 DNA: TGTGCCTGGAGTAATTCGGGACAGGGGGTTACTTTC. This gives the protein CAWSNSGQGVTF.